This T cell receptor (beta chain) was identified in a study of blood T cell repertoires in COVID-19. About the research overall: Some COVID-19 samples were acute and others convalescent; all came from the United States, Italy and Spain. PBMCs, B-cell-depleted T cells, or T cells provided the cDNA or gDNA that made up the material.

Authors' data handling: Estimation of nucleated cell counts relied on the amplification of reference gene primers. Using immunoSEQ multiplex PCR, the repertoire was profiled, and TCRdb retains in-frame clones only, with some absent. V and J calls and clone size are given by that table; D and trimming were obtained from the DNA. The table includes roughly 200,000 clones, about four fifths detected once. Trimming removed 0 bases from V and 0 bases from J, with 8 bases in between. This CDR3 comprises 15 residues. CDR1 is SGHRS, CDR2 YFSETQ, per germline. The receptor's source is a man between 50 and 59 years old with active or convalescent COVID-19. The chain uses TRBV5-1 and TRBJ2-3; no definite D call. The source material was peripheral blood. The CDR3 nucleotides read TGCGCCAGCAGCTTGGACTCCCCTAGCACAGATACGCAGTATTTT. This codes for CASSLDSPSTDTQYF. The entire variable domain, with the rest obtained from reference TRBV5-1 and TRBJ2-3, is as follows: KAGVTQTPRYLIKTRGQQVTLSCSPISGHRSVSWYQQTPGQGLQFLFEYFSETQRNKGNFPGRFSGRQFSNSRSEMNVSTLELGDSALYLCASSLDSPSTDTQYFGPGTRLTVL.